The 14 T cell receptor beta chains below were found in one sample sequenced in a study of OX40 agonist ivuxolimab in advanced cancers. TCRdb's copy holds only in-frame clones and misses some; the assay was immunoSEQ multiplex PCR. The sample consists of tens of thousands of clones, about 85% of them appearing once. Sequencing was performed on CD4+ or CD8+ T cells sorted from blood, taken in a trial of the OX40 agonist ivuxolimab. The receptors stem from an adult with an advanced solid tumor such as melanoma, head and neck, liver or kidney cancer.

This sequence joins TRBV7-3 and TRBJ2-7, with D perhaps being TRBD1 or TRBD2 (6 bases each). V was trimmed by 0 bases and J by 3 bases, leaving 12 bases between them. Germline-derived CDR1 and CDR2 are SGHTA and FQGTGA. This CDR3 comprises 15 residues. CDR3 bases: TGTGCCAGCAGCTTAACCCACGGAGGGGGCTACGAGCAGTACTTC. Translated: CASSLTHGGGYEQYF.

This sequence joins TRBV6-1 and TRBJ2-7; D possibly matches TRBD1 or TRBD2 (5 bases each). V dropped 0 bases and J dropped 1 base, with 13 bases sitting between them. This CDR3 is 16 amino acids long. Germline V gene sequence: CDR1 MNHNS, CDR2 SASEGT. For the CDR3, the DNA is TGTGCCAGCAGTGAAGCAGGGACCCTGGATTCCTACGAGCAGTACTTC. It translates to CASSEAGTLDSYEQYF.

The rearrangement joins TRBV6-1 to TRBJ2-7; D is unclear. Trimming stripped 10 bases from V and 2 bases from J, with 18 bases between. Germline assignment: CDR1 MNHNS and CDR2 SASEGT. The CDR3 has 14 amino acids. The CDR3 loop reads CATERARAPYEQYF. CDR3 sequence (DNA): TGTGCCACGGAAAGGGCGCGCGCCCCCTACGAGCAGTACTTC.

The DNA of the CDR3 is TGTGCCAGCAGCTTCCTAAACAGGGAAGGTGGCTACACCTTC. This codes for CASSFLNREGGYTF. The gene calls are TRBV7-9 and TRBJ1-2; D perhaps matches TRBD1 (6 bases). The CDR3 covers 14 residues. Trimming left V 3 bases short and J 7 bases short, with 15 bases between. The V gene's germline CDR1 is SEHNR and CDR2 FQNEAQ (reference sequence).

The chain is built from TRBV14 and TRBJ2-5, with D unclear. This CDR3 is built from 14 residues. Between the trimmed V and J ends, which lost 0 bases and 2 bases, there was a span of 7 bases. Germline loops: CDR1 SGHDN, CDR2 FVKESK. CDR3 in amino acids: CASSQDTAQETQYF. The CDR3 nucleotides read TGTGCCAGCAGCCAAGATACAGCACAAGAGACCCAGTACTTC.

The gene calls are TRBV7-2 and TRBJ1-4; D is undetermined. Looked up from germline, CDR1 is SGHTA and CDR2 is FQGNSA. The CDR3 runs 14 residues. The V gene lost 2 bases and the J gene lost 3 bases, with 7 bases spanning the gap. The CDR3 is CASSLLGPNEKLFF. CDR3 bases: TGTGCCAGCAGCTTACTGGGCCCTAATGAAAAACTGTTTTTT.

The CDR3 sequence: CASSPRDSPREYGYTF. CDR3 DNA sequence: TGTGCCAGCTCACCACGGGACAGCCCGAGGGAGTATGGCTACACCTTC. The V gene is TRBV18, the J gene TRBJ1-2, with 7 bases fitting TRBD1. Unmatched junction bases numbered 10, after V lost 1 base and J lost 5 bases. The CDR3 spans 16 residues. CDR1 is KGHSH and CDR2 is LQKENI in the germline V gene.

The CDR3 DNA is TGTGCCAGCAGCTCGTCCCCGGGAGATCCAGATACGCAGTATTTT. Amino acid sequence: CASSSSPGDPDTQYF. The chain combines TRBV7-6 with TRBJ2-3; possible D gene TRBD2, 6 bases. The germline gives CDR1 SGHVS, CDR2 FNYEAQ. The V end was cut by 4 bases, the J end by 4 bases, with 15 bases between. This CDR3 spans 15 amino acids. The variable domain in full, completed from reference TRBV7-6 and TRBJ2-3, reads GAGVSQSPRYKVTKRGQDVALRCDPISGHVSLYWYRQALGQGPEFLTYFNYEAQQDKSGLPNDRFSAERPEGSISTLTIQRTEQRDSAMYRCASSSSPGDPDTQYFGPGTRLTVL.

A remark on this clone: A junction end diverges from the germline sequence, so it may reflect a read error. The V call is TRBV7-7, the J call TRBJ2-1; 7 bases match TRBD2. The CDR3 runs to 14 residues. Germline CDR1 is SSHAT and CDR2 is FNYEAQ (reference sequence). The CDR3 loop reads CASSLEPGGSEQFF. In DNA, the CDR3 is TGTGCTAGCAGCTTAGAACCGGGCGGGAGTGAGCAGTTCTTC.

The rearrangement joins TRBV19 to TRBJ2-3; possibly TRBD1 for D (6 bases). Trimming removed 1 base at V and 1 base at J, with 15 bases between. Germline V gene lookup returns CDR1 LNHDA and CDR2 SQIVND (reference sequence). This CDR3 is built from 17 residues. The CDR3 is CASSIGLAGAGTDTQYF. The DNA of the CDR3 is TGTGCCAGTAGTATAGGCCTAGCAGGGGCCGGCACAGATACGCAGTATTTT.

This clone was found once. J is TRBJ2-5 and V is TRBV5-1; TRBD1 agrees at 7 bases. Trimming removed 4 bases from V and 5 bases from J; junction bases left unmatched: 8. The germline V gene encodes CDR1 SGHRS and CDR2 YFSETQ. This CDR3 has 14 residues. The CDR3 reads CASSIGTARETQYF. The CDR3 DNA is TGCGCCAGCAGCATTGGGACAGCCAGGGAGACCCAGTACTTC.

The chain recombines TRBV19 with TRBJ2-5; 10 bases agree with TRBD2. The CDR3 extends over 15 amino acids. V shed 3 bases and J 5 bases; nucleotides not matched to a gene: 6. From germline, CDR1 is LNHDA and CDR2 SQIVND (reference sequence). The CDR3 nucleotides read TGTGCCAGTAGTATGACCCTAGCGGGAGTGGAGACCCAGTACTTC. Amino acid sequence: CASSMTLAGVETQYF. Supplemented by reference TRBV19 and TRBJ2-5, the full variable domain reads DGGITQSPKYLFRKEGQNVTLSCEQNLNHDAMYWYRQDPGQGLRLIYYSQIVNDFQKGDIAEGYSVSREKKESFPLTVTSAQKNPTAFYLCASSMTLAGVETQYFGPGTRLLVL.

This chain links TRBV20-1 with TRBJ2-5, with D hard to call. The CDR3 extends over 10 amino acids. V lost 6 bases and J lost 2, with 4 bases in between. The germline gives CDR1 DFQATT, CDR2 SNEGSKA (reference sequence). CDR3 nucleotides: TGCAGTGCGCGACAAGAGACCCAGTACTTC. Translation: CSARQETQYF.

This chain links TRBV5-4 with TRBJ1-1; a weak D match, TRBD1 (6 bases). Trimming took off 2 bases at V and 5 bases at J, with 16 bases between the two ends. The CDR3 runs 15 residues. CDR1 and CDR2 from the germline V gene are SGHNT and YYREEE (reference sequence). The CDR3 region is CASSFNKDRNTEAFF. The CDR3 DNA sequence: TGTGCCAGCAGCTTCAATAAGGACAGAAATACTGAAGCTTTCTTT.